This is a list of T cell receptor beta chains from one sample in a study of shared clonotypes between healthy human individuals. The assay was immunoSEQ multiplex PCR, and TCRdb's table has in-frame clones only and misses some. Of some 2.1 million clones in the sample, 85% to 95% were seen once. The source material was naive CD8+ T cells from PBMCs. The receptors here all came from a man aged 18 to 35 in good health. Some clones in this sample may be carry-over from other donors' samples. Both conserved end residues are part of each CDR3. D genes are given only for firm matches. For some rows the clone size is stated as once, few or many, or as a class when expanded; others skip it.

. | TRBJ2-7 | . | TRBV10-1 | TGCGCCAGCAGTGAGTCAGGGGGCTACGAGCAGTACTTC | CASSESGGYEQYF
TRBD1 | TRBJ1-2 | few | TRBV27 | TGTGCCAGCGGGGACAGGGGCGACTATGGCTACACCTTC | CASGDRGDYGYTF
. | TRBJ2-7 | . | TRBV2 | TGTGCCAGCCGAAGGAGGGCAGGGGACTACGAGCAGTACTTC | CASRRRAGDYEQYF
. | TRBJ1-2 | once | TRBV6-4 | TGTGCCAGTCGGGACATGGATGGCTACACCTTC | CASRDMDGYTF
. | TRBJ1-2 | . | TRBV9 | TGTGCCAGCAGGGCCGACAGGACCTATGGCTACACCTTC | CASRADRTYGYTF
TRBD2 | TRBJ2-3 | . | TRBV7-2 | TGTGCCAGCAGCTCGAGGACTAGCGGGAGGGCCTGGGATACGCAGTATTTT | CASSSRTSGRAWDTQYF
. | TRBJ2-5 | . | TRBV7-9 | TGTGCCAGCAGGACCGAGGTGGGGACCCAGTACTTC | CASRTEVGTQYF
TRBD1 | TRBJ2-7 | . | TRBV19 | TGTGCCAGTAGTATGGCTTCCGGACAGGCCCTCTACGAGCAGTACTTC | CASSMASGQALYEQYF
. | TRBJ2-1 | . | TRBV10-1 | TGCGCCAGCAGTGACCCGGACGGGAAGAGCTCCTACAATGAGCAGTTCTTC | CASSDPDGKSSYNEQFF
TRBD2 | TRBJ2-3 | . | TRBV18 | TGTGCCAGCTCTACACTAGCGGGAGGCCGTGGGCTCCTCACAGATACGCAGTATTTT | CASSTLAGGRGLLTDTQYF
TRBD1 | TRBJ1-1 | . | TRBV25-1 | TGTGCCAGCAGTGAATATGGAAGGACAGGGCTAAACACTGAAGCTTTCTTT | CASSEYGRTGLNTEAFF
TRBD1 | TRBJ1-4 | . | TRBV28 | TGTGCCAGCAGAACTCTTGACAGGGGGCTTGAAAAACTGTTTTTT | CASRTLDRGLEKLFF
TRBD1 | TRBJ2-1 | . | TRBV27 | TGTGCCAGCAGTTTGTTAGGGGGCAGGGATGAGCAGTTCTTC | CASSLLGGRDEQFF
TRBD1 | TRBJ2-7 | . | TRBV10-2 | TGCGCCAGCAGTGAAGCCGGGACAGGGCTATACGAGCAGTACTTC | CASSEAGTGLYEQYF
. | TRBJ1-2 | . | TRBV21-1 | TGTGCCAGCGGCCCGGACAGCGCTAACTATGGCTACACCTTC | CASGPDSANYGYTF
TRBD2 | TRBJ2-7 | . | TRBV9 | TGTGCCAGCAGCGTATCGGGACTAGCGGGAGACTACGAGCAGTACTTC | CASSVSGLAGDYEQYF
. | TRBJ2-7 | . | TRBV7-9 | TGTGCCAGCAGCTCTAGTCACCATACTCCGGGCGTGGACGAGCAGTACTTC | CASSSSHHTPGVDEQYF
. | TRBJ1-1 | . | TRBV12-5 | TGTGCTAGTGGGTCCTGGGGAGACACTGAAGCTTTCTTT | CASGSWGDTEAFF
TRBD1 | TRBJ1-2 | . | TRBV10-3 | TGTGCCATCAGTGAATCCGGGACAGCAGTTAACTATGGCTACACCTTC | CAISESGTAVNYGYTF
. | TRBJ2-7 | . | TRBV9 | TGTGCCAGCAGCGGTTTACAGGGTTACGAGCAGTACTTC | CASSGLQGYEQYF
TRBD2 | TRBJ2-5 | . | TRBV25-1 | TGTGCCAGCAGTGAATTCGGGGGGGCGCGGGAGACCCAGTACTTC | CASSEFGGARETQYF
. | TRBJ1-1 | once | TRBV30 | TGTGCCTGGAGCGTAACTCGCCGGAACACTGAAGCTTTCTTT | CAWSVTRRNTEAFF
. | TRBJ2-3 | . | TRBV10-3 | TGTGCCCTCTCGACAGGTAGCACAGATACGCAGTATTTT | CALSTGSTDTQYF
TRBD1 | TRBJ2-7 | . | TRBV15 | TGTGCCACCAGCAGCGACAGGGGCTCCTACGAGCAGTACTTC | CATSSDRGSYEQYF
. | TRBJ2-3 | . | TRBV19 | TGTGCCAGTAGTATAGTGCCGGCAGCAGATACGCAGTATTTT | CASSIVPAADTQYF
. | TRBJ1-1 | . | TRBV11-2 | TGTGCCAGCAGCTTAGTGGGTCTTTCTGGGTGGACCACTGAAGCTTTCTTT | CASSLVGLSGWTTEAFF
TRBD2 | TRBJ2-7 | . | TRBV9 | TGTGCCAGCAGCACCAACCCCGGGACTAGCGGGCCCACCTACGAGCAGTACTTC | CASSTNPGTSGPTYEQYF
. | TRBJ2-5 | . | TRBV4-1 | TGCGCCAGCAGCCAAGTTCACCGGGACGGCCAATGGACCCAGTACTTC | CASSQVHRDGQWTQYF
. | TRBJ2-1 | . | TRBV15 | TGTGCCACCAGCAGAGGGCAGAGACTCAATGAGCAGTTCTTC | CATSRGQRLNEQFF
. | TRBJ2-7 | . | TRBV7-9 | TGTGCCAGCATCCCCCCCAGCATCGACGAGCAGTACTTC | CASIPPSIDEQYF
. | TRBJ1-2 | . | TRBV6-5 | TGTGCCAGCAGATCCCCTCTCATTAACTATGGCTACACCTTC | CASRSPLINYGYTF
. | TRBJ1-2 | . | TRBV6-1 | TGTGCCAGCAGTGAAGCGCTTCAAGGCAGCTATGGCTACACCTTC | CASSEALQGSYGYTF
TRBD1 | TRBJ2-7 | . | TRBV7-2 | TGTGCCAGCAGCTTCTTAGACAGGGAGTCCTACGAGCAGTACTTC | CASSFLDRESYEQYF